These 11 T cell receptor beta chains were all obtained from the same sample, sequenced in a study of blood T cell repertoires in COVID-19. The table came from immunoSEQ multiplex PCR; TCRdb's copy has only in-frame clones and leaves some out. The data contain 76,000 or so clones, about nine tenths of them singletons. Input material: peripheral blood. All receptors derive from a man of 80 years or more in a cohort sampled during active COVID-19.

This CDR3 reads CASSSMAPVGGGSYNEQFF. As DNA, the CDR3 is TGTGCCAGCAGCTCTATGGCTCCCGTGGGGGGAGGGTCCTACAATGAGCAGTTCTTC. V usage is TRBV7-3 and J usage is TRBJ2-1, with 7 bases that match TRBD2. Germline-derived CDR1 and CDR2 are SGHTA and FQGTGA. This CDR3 comprises 19 residues. Losses at the gene ends were 4 bases for V and 1 base for J; bases not matched to a gene: 16.

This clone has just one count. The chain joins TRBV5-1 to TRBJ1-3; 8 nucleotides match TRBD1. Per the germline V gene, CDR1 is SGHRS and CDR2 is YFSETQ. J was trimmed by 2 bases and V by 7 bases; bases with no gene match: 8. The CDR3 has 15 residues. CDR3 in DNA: TGCGCCAGCTCCCGGACAGGGAGGGCTGGAAACACCATATATTTT. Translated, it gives CASSRTGRAGNTIYF.

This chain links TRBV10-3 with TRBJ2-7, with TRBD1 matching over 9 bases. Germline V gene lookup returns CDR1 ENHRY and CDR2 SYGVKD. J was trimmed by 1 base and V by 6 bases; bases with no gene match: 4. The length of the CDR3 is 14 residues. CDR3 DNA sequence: TGTGCCATCAGCCGGGACAGGGAGTCCTACGAGCAGTACTTC. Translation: CAISRDRESYEQYF.

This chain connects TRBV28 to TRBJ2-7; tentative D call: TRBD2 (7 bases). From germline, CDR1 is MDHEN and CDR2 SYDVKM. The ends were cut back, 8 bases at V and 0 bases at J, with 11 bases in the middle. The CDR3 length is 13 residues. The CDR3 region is CASVGGPSYEQYV. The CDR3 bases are TGTGCCAGCGTGGGGGGGCCCTCCTACGAGCAGTACGTC.

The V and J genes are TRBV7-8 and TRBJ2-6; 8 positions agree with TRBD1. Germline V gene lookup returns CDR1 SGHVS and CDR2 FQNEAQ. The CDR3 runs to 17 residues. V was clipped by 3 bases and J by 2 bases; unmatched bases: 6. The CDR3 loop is CASSFRQGAPGANVLTF. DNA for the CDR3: TGTGCCAGCAGCTTTCGGCAGGGGGCGCCTGGGGCCAACGTCCTGACTTTC.

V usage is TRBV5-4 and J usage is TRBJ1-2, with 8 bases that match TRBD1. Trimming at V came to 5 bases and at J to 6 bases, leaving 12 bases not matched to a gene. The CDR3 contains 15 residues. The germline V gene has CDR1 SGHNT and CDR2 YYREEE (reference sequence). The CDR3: CASRPTIDRGDGYTF. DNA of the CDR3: TGTGCCAGCAGGCCCACGATAGACAGGGGAGATGGCTACACCTTC.

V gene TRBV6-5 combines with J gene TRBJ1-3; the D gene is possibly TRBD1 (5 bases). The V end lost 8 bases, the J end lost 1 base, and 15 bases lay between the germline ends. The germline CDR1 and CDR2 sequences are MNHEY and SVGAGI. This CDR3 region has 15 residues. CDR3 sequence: CASAFTSGSGNTIYF. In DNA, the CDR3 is TGTGCCAGCGCCTTTACCTCAGGGTCTGGAAACACCATATATTTT.

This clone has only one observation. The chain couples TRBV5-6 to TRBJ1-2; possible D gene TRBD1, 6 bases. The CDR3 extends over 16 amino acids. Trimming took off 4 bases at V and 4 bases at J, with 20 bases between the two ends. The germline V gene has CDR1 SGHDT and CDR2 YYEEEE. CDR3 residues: CASSPTVGARAYGYTF. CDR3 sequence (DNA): TGTGCCAGCAGCCCGACCGTGGGGGCGCGTGCCTATGGCTACACCTTC.

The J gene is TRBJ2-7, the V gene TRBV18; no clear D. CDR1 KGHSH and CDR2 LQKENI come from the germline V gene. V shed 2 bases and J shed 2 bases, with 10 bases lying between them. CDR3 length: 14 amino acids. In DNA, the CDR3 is TGTGCCAGCTCACCATCATCAGTTCCCTACGAGCAGTACGTC. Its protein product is CASSPSSVPYEQYV.

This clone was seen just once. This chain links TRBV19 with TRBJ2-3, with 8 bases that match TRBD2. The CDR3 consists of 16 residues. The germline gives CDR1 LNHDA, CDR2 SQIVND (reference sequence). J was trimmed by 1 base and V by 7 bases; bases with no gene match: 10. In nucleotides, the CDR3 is TGTGCCAGTACCAGAACGGGGGGGCTAGGCACAGATACGCAGTATTTT. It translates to CASTRTGGLGTDTQYF.

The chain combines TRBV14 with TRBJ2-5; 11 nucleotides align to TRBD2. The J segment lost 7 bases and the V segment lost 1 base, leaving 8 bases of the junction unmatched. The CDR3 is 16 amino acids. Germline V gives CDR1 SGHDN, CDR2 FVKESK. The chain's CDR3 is CASSQVTTSGDGTQYF. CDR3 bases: TGTGCCAGCAGCCAAGTGACGACTAGCGGGGATGGGACCCAGTACTTC.